This section outlines one T cell receptor beta chain sequence together with its context. Time point: pre-treatment sample, taken before nivolumab and TIL therapy. Sequencing used immunoSEQ v3. Libraries were sequenced to approximately 2 million read pairs (survey) or roughly 4.5-6 million (deep). Clones were sequenced by immunoSEQ multiplex PCR, and TCRdb holds only the in-frame ones, with some missing. The sample includes 50,000 to 70,000 clones, 70% to 90% of them seen just once. The data are from a study of TIL therapy for anti-PD-1-resistant metastatic lung cancer. CDR1 is MNHEY, CDR2 SVGAGI, per germline. Trimming shortened V by 6 bases and J by 2 bases, and 11 bases separated the two germline ends. CDR3 length equals 13 residues.

The V call is TRBV6-5, the J call TRBJ2-7; perhaps D is TRBD1 or TRBD2 (5 bases each). Sequencing was performed on blood, taken at baseline. This TCR derives from a person between 25 and 80 years old with non-small cell lung cancer. CDR3 protein: CASRPGAAYEQYF. In nucleotides, the CDR3 is TGTGCCAGCAGGCCCGGGGCGGCCTACGAGCAGTACTTC.